This T cell receptor beta chain is drawn from a study of shared clonotypes between healthy human individuals. Study details: Participating donors consisted of a couple of women and a few men aged 18 to 49.

Study-wide results and caveats: Rarefaction gave evidence that sorted-subset sequencing remained incomplete despite large depth. The naive CD4 repertoires of a few donors were compared, and about 5% of clonotypes were shared.

The authors' processing: ImmunoSEQ only sent back junction sequences with no quality scores, so filtering was done differently. Assay: immunoSEQ multiplex PCR; the TCRdb copy retains only in-frame clones and omits some. Clone size and V and J calls were adopted from that table, with D and trimming inferred from the DNA. The sample yields under 1,900,000 clones, approximately 98.5% seen once. CDR3 size: 17 residues. Germline V lookup: CDR1 SGHAT, CDR2 FQNNGV. The trim removed 1 base at V and 5 bases at J, leaving 11 bases unmatched. Turning to this clone: Its antigen is not known.

The chain recombines TRBV11-2 with TRBJ1-5; 7 bases map to TRBD1. This TCR was recovered from a man aged 25 to 40 in good health. Sequenced sample: naive CD4+ T cells sorted from blood. The subset is: CD45RA+ positively selected. CDR3 coding DNA: TGTGCCAGCAGCTTAGCCAGAGGAGAGGGGGCGGATCAGCCCCAGCATTTT. Translated, it gives CASSLARGEGADQPQHF.